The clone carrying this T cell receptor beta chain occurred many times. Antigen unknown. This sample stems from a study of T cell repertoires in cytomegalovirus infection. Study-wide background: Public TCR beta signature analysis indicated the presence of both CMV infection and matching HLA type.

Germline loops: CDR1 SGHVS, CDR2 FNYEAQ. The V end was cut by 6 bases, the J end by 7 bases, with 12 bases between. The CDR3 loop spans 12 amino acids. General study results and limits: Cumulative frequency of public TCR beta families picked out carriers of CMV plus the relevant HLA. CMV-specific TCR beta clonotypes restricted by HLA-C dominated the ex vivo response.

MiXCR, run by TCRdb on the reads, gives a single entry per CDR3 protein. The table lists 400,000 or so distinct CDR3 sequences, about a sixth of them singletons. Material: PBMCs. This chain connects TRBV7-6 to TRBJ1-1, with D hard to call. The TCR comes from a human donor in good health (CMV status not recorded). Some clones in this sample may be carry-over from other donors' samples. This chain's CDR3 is CASSSPLGEAFF. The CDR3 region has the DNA TGTGCCAGCAGTTCCCCCCTCGGTGAAGCTTTCTTT.